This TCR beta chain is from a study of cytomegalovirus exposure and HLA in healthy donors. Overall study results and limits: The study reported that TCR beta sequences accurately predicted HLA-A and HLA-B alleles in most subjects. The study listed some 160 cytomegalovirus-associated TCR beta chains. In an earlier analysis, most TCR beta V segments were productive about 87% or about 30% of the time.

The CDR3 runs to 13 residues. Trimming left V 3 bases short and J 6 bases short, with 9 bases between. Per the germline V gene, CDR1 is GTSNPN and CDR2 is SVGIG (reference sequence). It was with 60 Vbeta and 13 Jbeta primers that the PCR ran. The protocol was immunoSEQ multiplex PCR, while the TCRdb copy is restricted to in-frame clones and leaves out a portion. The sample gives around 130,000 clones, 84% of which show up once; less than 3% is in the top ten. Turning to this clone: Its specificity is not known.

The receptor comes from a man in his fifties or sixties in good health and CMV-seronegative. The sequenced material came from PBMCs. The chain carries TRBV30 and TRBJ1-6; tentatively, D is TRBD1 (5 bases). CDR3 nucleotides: TGTGCCTGGAGGGAAGGGGTTAATTCACCCCTCCACTTT. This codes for CAWREGVNSPLHF.